The 4 T cell receptor beta chains presented below share a single source sample, sequenced in a study of blood T cells in healthy people across ages. Alongside a J-beta primer mix, a sample-barcoded 5' primer served in a second PCR lasting roughly 6 to 11 cycles. From the 5' RACE reads, TCRdb called clonotypes with MiXCR, one entry per CDR3 protein. The sample contains about 1.4 million distinct CDR3 sequences, 55% to 75% of which appear only once. The material sequenced was blood. These receptors were taken from a man between 18 and 35 years old in good health.

The rearrangement links TRBV20-1 to TRBJ2-2, with D unclear. The CDR3 is 11 residues long. Per the germline V gene, CDR1 is DFQATT and CDR2 is SNEGSKA (reference sequence). Trimming left V 0 bases short and J 8 bases short, with 4 bases between. The CDR3 reads CSAREAGELFF. The CDR3 nucleotides read TGCAGTGCTAGAGAAGCAGGGGAGCTGTTTTTT.

The J gene is TRBJ2-1, the V gene TRBV12-3 or TRBV12-4, with D possibly being TRBD2 (6 bases). V was cut by 3 bases and J by 8 bases, with 11 bases left in between. The CDR3 extends over 13 amino acids. CDR3 bases: TGTGCCAGCAGTTTTGGGGGGTTGGATGAGCAGTTCTTC. Amino acids: CASSFGGLDEQFF.

This clonotype was counted a few times. The CDR3 region is CSVAADTLREQYF. The CDR3 DNA sequence: TGCAGCGTTGCGGCGGACACTTTGAGGGAGCAGTACTTC. V gene TRBV29-1 combines with J gene TRBJ2-7, with a weak D call TRBD1 (5 bases). Germline CDR1 and CDR2: SQVTM and ANQGSEA. The CDR3 extends over 13 amino acids. The V gene lost 4 bases and the J gene lost 7 bases, with 17 bases spanning the gap.

The chain is built from TRBV25-1 and TRBJ2-1; 12 positions match TRBD2. The CDR3 sequence is 13 residues long. Looked up from germline, CDR1 is MGHDK and CDR2 is SYGVNS. V was pared by 6 bases and J by 8 bases, with 2 bases of the junction left unmatched. The CDR3 DNA is TGTGCCAGCAGGACTAGCGGGAGTCATGAGCAGTTCTTC. Protein product: CASRTSGSHEQFF. The variable domain in full, with the rest retrieved from reference TRBV25-1 and TRBJ2-1, is EADIYQTPRYLVIGTGKKITLECSQTMGHDKMYWYQQDPGMELHLIHYSYGVNSTEKGDLSSESTVSRIRTEHFPLTLESARPSHTSQYLCASRTSGSHEQFFGPGTRLTVL.